This TCR beta chain appears in the sequencing data of a study of Graves' ophthalmopathy and Graves' hyperthyroidism (dated 2018 in TCRdb). Study-wide context: Peripheral blood samples were taken at the time of initial diagnosis, before any treatment was given. TCR beta repertoire signatures were used to distinguish Graves' ophthalmopathy from Graves' hyperthyroidism and to predict progression to ophthalmopathy. In total, approximately 140 blood samples were TCR-sequenced: approximately 42 ophthalmopathy, 75 hyperthyroidism and approximately 17 hyperthyroidism-to-ophthalmopathy patients. To explore V-J signatures distinguishing ophthalmopathy from hyperthyroidism, a discovery set of 100 patients (around 44 ophthalmopathy, over 55 stable hyperthyroidism) was enrolled. For independent validation, a separate cohort was made up of roughly 19 hyperthyroidism patients plus 17 patients who later progressed from hyperthyroidism to ophthalmopathy. In five or six hyperthyroidism patients, the T-cell repertoire of thyroid tissue was compared with the T-cell repertoire of blood. Following sample collection, hyperthyroidism patients were given methimazole at a starting dose of 30 mg daily, and ophthalmopathy patients were given high-dose intravenous methylprednisolone. The roughly 90 discovery patients were divided at random into training and test sets in a 7:3 ratio. Overall study outcomes, separate from this receptor: Most of the expanded thyroid clonotypes with a frequency above 0.001 were also detected in blood, and it was suggested that the thyroid immune response may be reflected by blood repertoires. In validation, the model predicted ophthalmopathy progression with 70.59% sensitivity and 72% to 80% specificity; some twelve predicted patients were CT-confirmed with GO in a median of about 6.2 months. No statistical method was used to set the sample size in advance, and the investigators knew which group each participant was assigned to. In cross-validation, the 13-signature model distinguished ophthalmopathy from stable hyperthyroidism with approximately 90% sensitivity and 81.08% specificity, and in the test set the corresponding values were about 80% and 75%.

For repertoire sequencing, TCR beta CDR3 regions were amplified from RNA transcripts. A first-round RT-PCR used HTBI primers with the Qiagen OneStep RT-PCR kit, followed by a second-round multiplex PCR, size selection and purification. Libraries were sequenced on an Illumina HiSeq2000 using paired-end 100 bp reads. Per the authors' processing: Reads were processed with SOAPnuke, discarding reads with adapters, uncalled bases, mean Phred below 15, or no exact constant-primer or identifier match. High-quality paired reads were merged with COPE v1.2.5. Each unique nucleotide sequence was treated as a clonotype, and MiTCR v1.1 was used to align the clonotypes to the IMGT TRB V, D and J references. The analysis was limited to V-J combinations with a frequency above 0.0001, which together covered more than 98% of repertoires. For each V-J combination, a TCR clonal expansion and chaos score was defined as the ratio of F50 clonal expansion to chaos observed in the TCRdist matrix. Features were reduced by Welch's t-statistics and random forest to around 14 V-J combinations, which fed a naive Bayes classifier. The Morisita-Horn index was used to measure how similar the thyroid and blood repertoires were. TCRdb cleaned the public reads at Q25 with fastp, built clones with MiXCR and kept in-frame beta chains. Each CDR3 protein gets just one entry, which takes the most common genes and DNA from the rows behind it. TCRdb, rather than the study authors, made the V and J calls. Here the sample has roughly 410,000 distinct CDR3 sequences; 15% occur a single time. Clones ranked in the top ten supply about 7% of the sample.

The table lists this clonotype with many counts. Its antigen is still unknown. Per-base quality was not reported, and no clone a single base away is much larger than it. A patient counted as having stable hyperthyroidism if there was no progression to ophthalmopathy within 18 months of follow-up. Hyperthyroidism patients were newly diagnosed, were aged 18 to 65 years, and had a disease duration under 2 months. Patients with other autoimmune diseases, uncontrolled infections, pregnancy or lactation were excluded from the study. Diagnosis was based on clinical symptoms, serum thyroxine, TRAb, thyroid ultrasound and orbital computed tomography. Ficoll-Paque density gradient centrifugation was used to isolate PBMCs from around 10 ml of fresh peripheral blood. Total RNA was extracted using Trizol reagent, and RNA quality was checked on an Agilent 2100 Bioanalyzer. According to the germline V gene (reference sequence), CDR1 reads LNHDA and CDR2 reads SQIVND. V gives up 6 bases and J gives up 2 bases, and the segment between their germline ends measures 16 bases. From cysteine to phenylalanine, the CDR3 is 16 amino acids long. Only the CDR3 portion is preserved as DNA: 48 bases, with reading frame beginning at the first base.

The TCR originated in a woman between 18 and 30 years old with stable Graves' hyperthyroidism. Donor details come from another sample of the same person, matched by shared clones. The chain couples TRBV19 to TRBJ2-2; the D gene is possibly TRBD1 or TRBD2, with 5 bases matching each. Sequenced material: peripheral blood. This receptor has the CDR3 CASSQFGTTNTGELFF. The DNA sequence is TGTGCCAGTAGCCAGTTCGGGACCACCAACACCGGGGAGCTGTTTTTT. The CDR3, completed at both ends by the reference TRBV19 and TRBJ2-2 genes, gives the full variable domain DGGITQSPKYLFRKEGQNVTLSCEQNLNHDAMYWYRQDPGQGLRLIYYSQIVNDFQKGDIAEGYSVSREKKESFPLTVTSAQKNPTAFYLCASSQFGTTNTGELFFGEGSRLTVL.